Each of the 8 T cell receptor beta chains below was sequenced from the same sample in a study of blood T cells in healthy people across ages. Using a J-beta primer mix together with a sample-barcoded 5' primer, a second PCR was run for roughly 7 to 12 cycles. MiXCR, applied by TCRdb to the 5' RACE reads, yields one record per CDR3 protein. Of 1.6 million or so distinct CDR3 sequences listed, 30% to 40% are singletons. Sample: blood. The receptors come from a woman aged 30 to 39 in good health.

This clonotype has more than one count but fewer than ten. J is TRBJ2-1 and V is TRBV6-2 or TRBV6-3; 7 positions match TRBD2. With V trimmed by 6 bases and J by 6 bases, 14 bases remained unmatched. This CDR3 spans 16 amino acids. Germline V CDR1 and CDR2: MNHEY, SVGEGT. CDR3 bases: TGTGCCAGCAGCTCGTGGGGGGGAACCGTCTTCAATGAGCAGTTCTTC. It translates to CASSSWGGTVFNEQFF.

The rearrangement uses TRBV12-3 or TRBV12-4 and TRBJ1-5; D may be TRBD1 (6 bases). The V end lost 5 bases, the J end lost 7 bases, and 18 bases lay between the germline ends. The CDR3 contains 15 residues. The CDR3 here is CASSPRGGGRQPQHF. In DNA, the CDR3 is TGTGCCAGCAGTCCCCGGGGAGGGGGAAGGCAGCCCCAGCATTTT.

This clonotype turned up a few times. The chain recombines TRBV7-3 with TRBJ1-1; D gene ambiguous. This CDR3 is 13 amino acids long. Looked up from germline, CDR1 is SGHTA and CDR2 is FQGTGA. V was clipped by 2 bases and J by 5 bases, with 9 bases between them. As DNA, the CDR3 is TGTGCCAGCAGCTTAGGACCAGAGACTGAAGCTTTCTTT. Amino acids: CASSLGPETEAFF.

Worth noting for this clonotype: Relative to the germline gene, one junction end is altered; a read error may explain this. This rearrangement joins TRBV5-1 to TRBJ2-3, with TRBD1 matching over 7 bases. The CDR3 consists of 14 residues. Per germline, CDR1 SGHRS and CDR2 YFSETQ. DNA of the CDR3: TGCGCCAGCAACAGGGGAATATTTGCAGATACACAGTATTTT. Encoded protein: CASNRGIFADTQYF.

V is TRBV20-1 and J is TRBJ2-5; D not resolved. The germline gives CDR1 DFQATT, CDR2 SNEGSKA (reference sequence). The CDR3 runs 12 residues. Trimming pared 3 bases from V and 4 bases from J, leaving 9 bases between. CDR3 in amino acids: CSASRAIETQYF. The CDR3, as DNA: TGCAGTGCTAGTAGAGCGATAGAGACCCAGTACTTC.

This clonotype was counted between two and nine times. The chain employs TRBV15 and TRBJ2-3; TRBD2 aligns across 7 bases. Germline-derived CDR1 and CDR2 are LNHNV and YYDKDF (reference sequence). CDR3 length: 14 amino acids. The V and J ends lost 8 bases and 2 bases, in that order; junction bases with no gene match: 7. The CDR3 spells CATAPGLTTDTQYF. CDR3 DNA sequence: TGTGCCACCGCTCCGGGACTAACCACAGATACGCAGTATTTT.

This clonotype has ten or more counts. The CDR3 DNA is TGCGCCAGCAGCCCGGGACTGACTAGCACAGATACGCAGTATTTT. This sequence encodes CASSPGLTSTDTQYF. The gene calls are TRBV5-1 and TRBJ2-3; D is perhaps TRBD2 (6 bases). Germline V gives CDR1 SGHRS, CDR2 YFSETQ. Trimming stripped 4 bases from V and 0 bases from J, with 12 bases between. The CDR3 covers 15 residues.

The chain combines TRBV20-1 with TRBJ1-1; D gene ambiguous. The CDR3 sequence is 13 residues long. Trimming took 4 bases from V and 1 from J, leaving 10 bases between them. Germline loops: CDR1 DFQATT, CDR2 SNEGSKA (reference sequence). CDR3: CSATSHRNTEAFF. The CDR3 region has the DNA TGCAGTGCTACATCGCACAGGAACACTGAAGCTTTCTTT.